The next 10 T cell receptor beta chains were all read from a single sample in a study of technical replicates of blood from a few donors. Here immunoSEQ multiplex PCR was the method, and the copy in TCRdb shows in-frame clones only, minus some. The sample holds around 72,000 clones; roughly nine tenths are singletons and the top ten take around 4.5%. Specimen: PBMCs. These receptors were obtained from a human donor in good health. Some clones in this sample may be carry-over from other donors' samples.

The chain combines TRBV15 with TRBJ1-2, with D possibly TRBD1 on 6 matching bases. CDR1 and CDR2 (germline): LNHNV, YYDKDF (reference sequence). V was pared by 0 bases and J by 4 bases, with 18 bases between. The CDR3 spans 17 residues. CDR3 in amino acids: CATSRDIGEGVIYGYTF. The CDR3 DNA reads TGTGCCACCAGCAGAGATATAGGAGAGGGGGTGATCTATGGCTACACCTTC. Based on the CDR3 plus reference TRBV15 and TRBJ1-2, the full variable domain is DAMVIQNPRYQVTQFGKPVTLSCSQTLNHNVMYWYQQKSSQAPKLLFHYYDKDFNNEADTPDNFQSRRPNTSFCFLDIRSPGLGDTAMYLCATSRDIGEGVIYGYTFGSGTRLTVV.

This clone was found once. This chain joins TRBV4-3 and TRBJ2-2; D remains unclear. The germline gives CDR1 LGHNA, CDR2 YSLEER. V was shortened by 0 bases and J by 3 bases, with 17 bases between the two germline ends. The CDR3 is 18 amino acids. CDR3 region: CASSQDRGSSRYTGELFF. In DNA form, the CDR3 reads TGCGCCAGCAGCCAAGATCGTGGTAGTTCCCGATACACCGGGGAGCTGTTTTTT.

The J gene is TRBJ2-3, the V gene TRBV4-3; 9 nucleotides match TRBD2. V was clipped by 0 bases and J by 2 bases; unmatched bases: 12. The CDR3 spans 19 residues. Germline V gene lookup returns CDR1 LGHNA and CDR2 YSLEER. CDR3 sequence: CASSQDLPFGLANTDTQYF. CDR3 coding DNA: TGCGCCAGCAGCCAAGACCTACCCTTCGGACTAGCGAACACAGATACGCAGTATTTT.

The chain is built from TRBV10-3 and TRBJ1-5; no clear D. This CDR3 comprises 15 residues. Trimming stripped 10 bases from V and 2 bases from J, with 18 bases between. Germline-derived CDR1 and CDR2 are ENHRY and SYGVKD. For the CDR3, the DNA is TGTGCCACCCGGGCGGGAGCAGAAGGCAATCAGCCCCAGCATTTT. This codes for CATRAGAEGNQPQHF.

This chain links TRBV5-4 with TRBJ1-3; 8 bases map to TRBD1. V was clipped by 4 bases and J by 4 bases; unmatched bases: 4. Germline values: CDR1 SGHNT, CDR2 YYREEE (reference sequence). This CDR3 comprises 14 residues. CDR3 nucleotides: TGTGCCAGCAGCGCGGACAGGGAGGGAAACACCATATATTTT. This sequence encodes CASSADREGNTIYF.

The chain uses TRBV9 and TRBJ2-1; 11 bases match TRBD2. The length of the CDR3 is 17 residues. CDR1 SGDLS and CDR2 YYNGEE come from the germline V gene. J gave up 6 bases and V 3 bases, and 11 bases lay outside the gene matches. The CDR3 DNA is TGTGCCAGCAGCGGAGGGGGTAGCGGGGGGGCCCTCAATGAGCAGTTCTTC. Translating gives CASSGGGSGGALNEQFF. Complete variable domain (other parts from reference TRBV9 and TRBJ2-1): DSGVTQTPKHLITATGQRVTLRCSPRSGDLSVYWYQQSLDQGLQFLIQYYNGEERAKGNILERFSAQQFPDLHSELNLSSLELGDSALYFCASSGGGSGGALNEQFFGPGTRLTVL.

J is TRBJ2-3 and V is TRBV7-2, with 8 bases lining up with TRBD2. The J segment lost 5 bases and the V segment lost 5 bases, leaving 6 bases of the junction unmatched. The CDR3 has 14 residues. CDR1 SGHTA and CDR2 FQGNSA come from the germline V gene. CDR3 in DNA: TGTGCCAGCAGCGCAGCGGGAGTAGGAGATACGCAGTATTTT. Translation gives CASSAAGVGDTQYF. The full variable domain, with the rest looked up from reference TRBV7-2 and TRBJ2-3, is GAGVSQSPSNKVTEKGKDVELRCDPISGHTALYWYRQSLGQGLEFLIYFQGNSAPDKSGLPSDRFSAERTGGSVSTLTIQRTQQEDSAVYLCASSAAGVGDTQYFGPGTRLTVL.

The chain recombines TRBV7-3 with TRBJ2-1; D may be TRBD2 (5 bases). The CDR3 runs to 15 residues. The V gene lost 5 bases and the J gene lost 1 base, with 12 bases spanning the gap. Germline V CDR1 and CDR2: SGHTA, FQGTGA. The CDR3 nucleotides read TGTGCCAGCAGCCCGTTTCGGGGTTCCTACAATGAGCAGTTCTTC. Protein sequence: CASSPFRGSYNEQFF.

This clone has only one observation. The chain has TRBV23-1 and TRBJ1-2; D possibly corresponds to TRBD1 (5 bases). TRBV23-1 is marked as an open reading frame, function uncertain. CDR3 length equals 16 residues. The CDR3 spells CALGPPLRAGSYGYTF. The CDR3 DNA follows: TGCGCTCTGGGGCCCCCTCTACGAGCGGGTAGCTATGGCTACACCTTC.

This rearrangement joins TRBV2 to TRBJ1-1; D call uncertain. The V end lost 3 bases, the J end lost 1 base, and 12 bases lay between the germline ends. Germline V CDR1 and CDR2: SNHLY, FYNNEI. The CDR3 covers 15 residues. CDR3 nucleotide sequence: TGTGCCAGCAGTGATTTGCCAGCAGGGAACACTGAAGCTTTCTTT. Amino acid sequence: CASSDLPAGNTEAFF.